The clone carrying this T cell receptor (beta chain) was seen a single time. The entry originates in a study of blood T cell repertoires in COVID-19. Overall study: Both acute and convalescent COVID-19 samples were obtained from the United States, Italy and Spain. The cDNA or gDNA used as material had been derived from T cells, B-cell-depleted T cells, or PBMCs.

Per the original methods: How many nucleated cells were present was estimated from reference gene primer amplification. The table came from immunoSEQ multiplex PCR; TCRdb's copy has only in-frame clones and leaves some out. V and J calls and clone size are given by that table; D and trimming were obtained from the DNA. Found here are around 250,000 clones, around 86% of them singletons; the top ten hold around 2%. Sequenced material: peripheral blood. The TCR originated in a man aged 30 to 45 who had recovered from COVID-19.

The CDR3 loop is CASEQGRSYEQYF. In DNA form, the CDR3 reads TGCGCCAGCGAACAGGGGCGATCCTACGAGCAGTACTTC. The chain uses TRBV23-1 and TRBJ2-7, with 7 bases identical to TRBD1. TRBV23-1 is an ORF for which the function is uncertain. With V trimmed by 8 bases and J by 1 base, 5 bases remained unmatched. This CDR3 contains 13 residues.